This T cell receptor beta chain was identified in a study of blood T cell repertoires in COVID-19. Sequenced by immunoSEQ multiplex PCR; TCRdb stores in-frame clones only, minus some. Found here are 250,000 to 350,000 clones, roughly 80% of them singletons; the top ten hold more than 1.4%. Germline trimming cut 4 bases from V and 3 bases from J; bases unmatched to any gene: 9. This CDR3 contains 17 residues. The germline V gene encodes CDR1 PRHDT and CDR2 FYEKMQ (reference sequence). This sequence originates from a human donor with COVID-19, enrolled during active disease. The donor label of this sample is uncertain. The genes are TRBV13 and TRBJ2-2; 9 positions agree with TRBD1. The sequenced material came from peripheral blood. In nucleotides, the CDR3 is TGTGCCAGCAGCTACCCCCGGGACAGGGTGGACACCGGGGAGCTGTTTTTT. Translated, it gives CASSYPRDRVDTGELFF. Full variable domain (missing parts from reference TRBV13 and TRBJ2-2): AAGVIQSPRHLIKEKRETATLKCYPIPRHDTVYWYQQGPGQDPQFLISFYEKMQSDKGSIPDRFSAQQFSDYHSELNMSSLELGDSALYFCASSYPRDRVDTGELFFGEGSRLTVL.